This T cell receptor (beta chain) originates from a study of T cells in Graves' hyperthyroidism and ophthalmopathy. Patients counted as stable if ophthalmopathy did not develop within 18 months. The authors obtained PBMCs from about 9 ml of fresh peripheral blood. TCR beta CDR3 regions were amplified from RNA. First-round RT-PCR of the TCR CDR3 relied on the HTBI primer set. TCRdb fed the multiplex PCR reads into MiXCR, producing one record per CDR3 protein. The sample contains some 760,000 distinct CDR3 sequences, around 13% of which appear only once. Study-level results: Blood samples included most of the expanded thyroid clonotypes exceeding 0.001.

This clonotype was detected only a few times. Its antigen remains unidentified. Source material: blood. The receptor was derived from a woman in her late teens or twenties with Graves' hyperthyroidism.

CDR3 amino acids: CSAAAGDYGYTF. The CDR3 bases are TGCAGTGCCGCGGCGGGGGACTATGGCTACACCTTC. The rearrangement joins TRBV20-1 to TRBJ1-2; a weak D match, TRBD1 (5 bases). The germline V gene has CDR1 DFQATT and CDR2 SNEGSKA (reference sequence). V was trimmed by 6 bases and J by 3 bases, leaving 11 bases between them. The CDR3 has 12 residues.